The following is a T cell receptor (beta chain) sequence with its context. Its cognate antigen is unknown. This entry belongs to a study of cytomegalovirus exposure and HLA in healthy donors. Study results and limitations: It was reported in a later analysis that an Asian-associated ancestry cluster showed fewer N-insertions than the approximately 700-donor mean. Listed as cytomegalovirus-associated were 150 to 200 TCR beta chains. TCR association rates varied by HLA locus in a later analysis, with DRB1 highest and HLA-C lowest.

Healthy bone marrow donors made up the donors. Germline CDR1 reads MDHEN; CDR2 reads SYDVKM. The CDR3 is made up of 13 amino acids. Trimming left V 2 bases short and J 6 bases short, with 8 bases between. The PCR ran on 60 Vbeta and 13 Jbeta primers. Profiling relied on immunoSEQ multiplex PCR, and the TCRdb table lists in-frame clones only, not all of them. The ten most abundant clones cover about 1.7% of a sample with 150,000 or so clones. Sequenced sample: PBMCs. This chain uses TRBV28 with TRBJ2-1, with D perhaps matching TRBD1 (6 bases). The receptor's source is a woman aged 45 to 65 in good health and CMV-seronegative. The CDR3 spells CASSLIRGNEQFF. In DNA form, the CDR3 reads TGTGCCAGCAGTTTAATCAGGGGCAATGAGCAGTTCTTC. The variable domain in full, completed from reference TRBV28 and TRBJ2-1, reads DVKVTQSSRYLVKRTGEKVFLECVQDMDHENMFWYRQDPGLGLRLIYFSYDVKMKEKGDIPEGYSVSREKKERFSLILESASTNQTSMYLCASSLIRGNEQFFGPGTRLTVL.